This T cell receptor beta chain is from a study of technical replicates of blood from four donors. Per germline, CDR1 MNHEY and CDR2 SVGAGI. The germline V and J ends were trimmed by 2 bases and 2 bases, with 10 bases remaining between them. The CDR3 sequence is 14 residues long. This clone was recorded only once. Assay: immunoSEQ multiplex PCR; the TCRdb copy retains only in-frame clones and omits some. The sample holds 70,000 to 95,000 clones, approximately 95% seen once. Sequences were obtained from T cells isolated from PBMCs. The chain uses TRBV6-5 and TRBJ2-7; D call uncertain. This receptor was taken from a human donor in good health. CDR3: CASSYAPLTYEQYF. The CDR3 coding sequence is TGTGCCAGCAGTTACGCCCCGCTAACCTACGAGCAGTACTTC.